This T cell receptor (beta chain) was captured by sequencing in a study of blood T cells in healthy people across ages. Combining a sample-barcoded 5' primer with a J-beta primer mix, a second PCR ran for roughly 7 to 12 cycles. TCRdb analysed the 5' RACE reads with MiXCR anew, one entry per CDR3 protein. The table has 500,000 to 650,000 distinct CDR3 sequences, about 27% seen once. The CDR3 covers 15 residues. The germline CDR1 and CDR2 sequences are MDHEN and SYDVKM. Separately, the same data were catalogued under a study of T cells of mothers and their children.

The chain carries TRBV28 and TRBJ2-5; D might be TRBD2 (6 bases). TRBJ2-1 matches the DNA end more closely, so the J call is doubtful. Sample: blood. This sequence was found in a boy aged 2 to 10 in good health. The CDR3 DNA reads as TGTGCCAGCAGTTTATTTGCGGAGGGCTACAATGAGCAGTTCTTC. Its translation is CASSLFAEGYNEQFF.